This entry concerns a single T cell receptor beta chain. Its antigen is as yet unknown. The record originates from a study of OX40 agonist ivuxolimab in advanced cancers. Clones were read by immunoSEQ multiplex PCR, and TCRdb kept only the in-frame ones, dropping some. The sample records roughly 100,000 clones, 70% to 90% being singletons. Overall study results and limits: By week 6 at 0.1 to 3.0 mg/kg, blood CD4+ and CD8+ T cells had expanded clonally.

Trimming shortened V by 8 bases and J by 6 bases, and 19 bases separated the two germline ends. Germline loops: CDR1 MNHEY, CDR2 SMNVEV (reference sequence). This CDR3 has 15 amino acids. The sequencing used CD4+ or CD8+ T cells sorted from blood, collected in a trial of the OX40 agonist ivuxolimab. This clonotype originated in an adult with an advanced solid tumor such as melanoma, head and neck, liver or kidney cancer. The chain couples TRBV27 to TRBJ2-2; D possibly corresponds to TRBD1 (5 bases). CDR3 coding DNA: TGTGCCAGCTCTAGGGGCCCGGGCGGCGCCGGGGAGCTGTTTTTT. Residues: CASSRGPGGAGELFF.